The 28 T cell receptor beta chains presented below share a single source sample, sequenced in a study of circulating and synovial CD4+ cells in juvenile arthritis. Libraries were prepared by immunoSEQ multiplex PCR; TCRdb keeps only in-frame clonotypes and omits some of them. The table records 15,000 to 20,000 clones, 90% to 95% of them present only once. Sequences were obtained from CD4+ T cells from blood. These receptors were taken from a human donor with juvenile idiopathic arthritis.

J is TRBJ1-1 and V is TRBV5-1, with a weak D call TRBD1 (5 bases). In germline, CDR1 is SGHRS, CDR2 YFSETQ. The CDR3 is 11 amino acids. Deletions cut 4 bases from V and 11 bases from J, with 12 bases between. The CDR3 region has the DNA TGCGCCAGCAGCCTAGGGGCCGGGGCTTTCTTT. Its protein is CASSLGAGAFF.

J is TRBJ1-2 and V is TRBV6-5; TRBD1 is a possible D gene (6 bases). CDR1 MNHEY and CDR2 SVGAGI come from the germline V gene. Deletions cut 6 bases from V and 3 bases from J, with 11 bases between. The length of the CDR3 is 13 residues. CDR3 nucleotide sequence: TGTGCCAGCAGGGCTACAGGGTACTATGGCTACACCTTC. Protein product: CASRATGYYGYTF.

This chain uses TRBV29-1 with TRBJ2-3; 7 positions match TRBD2. The germline CDR1 and CDR2 sequences are SQVTM and ANQGSEA. CDR3 length: 15 amino acids. V trimming: 6 bases; J trimming: 3 bases; junction bases outside the gene matches: 12. CDR3 DNA sequence: TGCAGCGTACACAACCTGGGGGGAGGGACAGATACGCAGTATTTT. As protein: CSVHNLGGGTDTQYF.

This clone was picked up one time. The chain joins TRBV27 to TRBJ1-5, with a possible D match to TRBD1 (6 bases). V lost 3 bases, J lost 0 bases, and 12 bases lay in between. CDR3 length equals 16 residues. Germline V gives CDR1 MNHEY, CDR2 SMNVEV (reference sequence). CDR3 bases: TGTGCCAGCAGTTTGGGACACCAGCCTAGCAATCAGCCCCAGCATTTT. This codes for CASSLGHQPSNQPQHF.

In DNA form, the CDR3 reads TGTGCCTGGGGACAGGAGCCCGGCGGCTACGAGCAGTACTTC. Its protein is CAWGQEPGGYEQYF. The genes are TRBV30 and TRBJ2-7; 7 bases align to TRBD1. CDR1 GTSNPN and CDR2 SVGIG come from the germline V gene (reference sequence). V lost 5 bases and J lost 3; bases outside the gene matches: 10. The CDR3 extends over 14 amino acids.

This chain links TRBV29-1 with TRBJ2-7; TRBD1 might be the D (6 bases). Germline V gene data show CDR1 as SQVTM and CDR2 as ANQGSEA. The length of the CDR3 is 14 residues. V lost 4 bases to trimming and J lost 2 bases, with 15 bases between them. The CDR3: CSVALLRTAYEQYF. The CDR3, as DNA: TGCAGCGTTGCCCTACTACGGACAGCCTACGAGCAGTACTTC.

The chain combines TRBV10-3 with TRBJ2-5; 8 bases align to TRBD2. This CDR3 has 14 amino acids. V was clipped by 10 bases and J by 9 bases; unmatched bases: 16. From germline, CDR1 is ENHRY and CDR2 SYGVKD. The CDR3 here is CATGPGTSGGAQYF. Written as DNA, the CDR3 is TGTGCCACCGGTCCCGGAACTAGCGGAGGAGCCCAGTACTTC.

This chain links TRBV2 with TRBJ2-1, with TRBD1 matching over 8 bases. V shed 4 bases, J shed 6 bases, and the junction held 8 bases outside the gene matches. This CDR3 has 15 amino acids. From germline, CDR1 is SNHLY and CDR2 FYNNEI. The CDR3 region is CASSAAGGFSNEQFF. The DNA for the CDR3 is TGTGCCAGCAGTGCAGCAGGGGGCTTCTCCAATGAGCAGTTCTTC. The whole variable domain, remainder taken from reference TRBV2 and TRBJ2-1, is EPEVTQTPSHQVTQMGQEVILRCVPISNHLYFYWYRQILGQKVEFLVSFYNNEISEKSEIFDDQFSVERPDGSNFTLKIRSTKLEDSAMYFCASSAAGGFSNEQFFGPGTRLTVL.

The chain uses TRBV11-2 and TRBJ2-5, with a weak D call TRBD2 (7 bases). CDR1 is SGHAT, CDR2 FQNNGV, per germline. Trimming took off 0 bases at V and 5 bases at J, with 13 bases between the two ends. This CDR3 region has 15 residues. This CDR3 reads CASSLDLGRGETQYF. CDR3 bases: TGTGCCAGCAGCTTAGATTTGGGGAGGGGGGAGACCCAGTACTTC.

J is TRBJ2-5 and V is TRBV29-1, with D possibly being TRBD2 (5 bases). Trimming removed 2 bases from V and 3 bases from J, with 7 bases in between. CDR1 SQVTM and CDR2 ANQGSEA come from the germline V gene. The CDR3 is made up of 12 amino acids. The CDR3 coding sequence is TGCAGCGTTGAACTGAGGGAAGAGACCCAGTACTTC. Its protein product is CSVELREETQYF.

This clone has a single count. This chain connects TRBV27 to TRBJ1-4; D gene unclear. Germline V CDR1 and CDR2: MNHEY, SMNVEV (reference sequence). The V gene lost 7 bases and the J gene lost 6 bases, with 15 bases spanning the gap. The CDR3 extends over 14 amino acids. CDR3 residues: CASKGNLRDEKLFF. The CDR3 DNA follows: TGTGCCAGCAAAGGGAACCTGCGGGATGAAAAACTGTTTTTT.

Turning to this clone: Germline and junction disagree at one end, which may indicate a read error. Additional DNA sequences in this sample encode the identical CDR3. This chain links TRBV18 with TRBJ1-4; D is perhaps TRBD1 (6 bases). Germline-derived CDR1 and CDR2 are KGHSH and LQKENI. The CDR3 contains 14 residues. In DNA form, the CDR3 reads TGCGCCAGCTCACCTGGACAGACAAATGAAAAACTGTTTTTT. This translates into CASSPGQTNEKLFF. The whole variable domain, filled in from reference TRBV18 and TRBJ1-4, reads NAGVMQNPRHLVRRRGQEARLRCSPMKGHSHVYWYRQLPEEGLKFMVYLQKENIIDESGMPKERFSAEFPKEGPSILRIQQVVRGDSAAYFCASSPGQTNEKLFFGSGTQLSVL.

This clone occurred once. The chain links TRBV2 to TRBJ2-1; TRBD1 aligns across 8 bases. J was trimmed by 4 bases and V by 8 bases; bases with no gene match: 4. The CDR3 has 13 residues. Germline-derived CDR1 and CDR2 are SNHLY and FYNNEI. The CDR3, as DNA: TGTGCCAGCGGACAGGGTACATACAATGAGCAGTTCTTC. Translated, it gives CASGQGTYNEQFF.

The V gene is TRBV29-1, the J gene TRBJ1-2; no clear D. This CDR3 spans 14 amino acids. CDR1 and CDR2 from the germline V gene are SQVTM and ANQGSEA. Trimming took 2 bases from V and 2 from J, leaving 12 bases between them. For the CDR3, the DNA is TGCAGCGTTGAAACGGCAGAGACAAACTATGGCTACACCTTC. Encoded protein: CSVETAETNYGYTF.

The rearrangement joins TRBV27 to TRBJ2-7, with 12 bases identical to TRBD2. This CDR3 contains 16 residues. V lost 5 bases and J lost 7; bases outside the gene matches: 12. CDR1 is MNHEY, CDR2 SMNVEV, per germline (reference sequence). In nucleotides, the CDR3 is TGTGCCAGCAGTCCCCCAGGACTAGCGGGGCGTCGAGAGCAGTACTTC. Its protein is CASSPPGLAGRREQYF.

The chain couples TRBV30 to TRBJ2-1; no clear D gene. This CDR3 is built from 12 residues. The V end lost 0 bases, the J end lost 5 bases, and 5 bases lay between the germline ends. Per the germline V gene, CDR1 is GTSNPN and CDR2 is SVGIG (reference sequence). The CDR3 DNA follows: TGTGCCTGGAGTGTTCCTGACAATGAGCAGTTCTTC. Translation gives CAWSVPDNEQFF.

V is TRBV4-2 and J is TRBJ2-7; 7 bases line up with TRBD2. From germline, CDR1 is LGHNA and CDR2 YNFKEQ. This CDR3 is built from 22 residues. V was pared by 0 bases and J by 3 bases, with 26 bases of the junction left unmatched. CDR3 region: CASSQDRRTEPLTGLADYEQYF. The CDR3 DNA sequence: TGTGCCAGCAGCCAAGATAGGCGCACCGAGCCCCTGACCGGCCTAGCGGACTACGAGCAGTACTTC.

This clone was counted a single time. V gene TRBV30 combines with J gene TRBJ2-4, with a tentative D call TRBD2 (5 bases). Germline lookup yields CDR1 GTSNPN and CDR2 SVGIG (reference sequence). V shed 0 bases and J shed 6 bases, with 21 bases lying between them. The CDR3 is 17 amino acids. The CDR3 region is CAWSVAGGFLVGNIQYF. The CDR3 DNA reads TGTGCCTGGAGTGTCGCTGGAGGATTTCTGGTGGGAAACATTCAGTACTTC.

The chain is built from TRBV11-2 and TRBJ1-1; TRBD1 is a possible D gene (6 bases). V lost 1 base to trimming and J lost 5 bases, with 17 bases between them. This CDR3 region has 16 residues. Germline lookup yields CDR1 SGHAT and CDR2 FQNNGV. The CDR3 sequence is CASSLAIRGLLTEAFF. The CDR3 nucleotides are TGTGCCAGCAGCTTAGCGATCAGGGGTTTATTGACTGAAGCTTTCTTT.

Comment on this clone: Other DNA sequences in the same sample also yield this CDR3. J is TRBJ1-6 and V is TRBV6-5, with a tentative D call TRBD1 (6 bases). This CDR3 region has 13 residues. In germline, CDR1 is MNHEY, CDR2 SVGAGI. Deletions cut 8 bases from V and 10 bases from J, with 15 bases between. The CDR3 DNA follows: TGTGCCAGCCACCGGGACAAAGAATCACCCCTCCACTTT. Its translation is CASHRDKESPLHF.

This clone was picked up one time. The chain links TRBV4-3 to TRBJ1-4; D is undetermined. V dropped 1 base and J dropped 0 bases, with 6 bases sitting between them. This CDR3 region has 15 residues. Germline loops: CDR1 LGHNA, CDR2 YSLEER. This CDR3 is CASSQAPATNEKLFF. CDR3 nucleotides: TGCGCCAGCAGCCAAGCTCCAGCAACTAATGAAAAACTGTTTTTT.

This CDR3 is CASSQRLDHNEQFF. CDR3 coding DNA: TGTGCCAGCAGCCAAAGGCTAGACCACAATGAGCAGTTCTTC. The gene calls are TRBV6-5 and TRBJ2-1; no firm D call. The CDR3 covers 14 residues. The V gene's germline CDR1 is MNHEY and CDR2 SVGAGI. V was pared by 6 bases and J by 5 bases, with 14 bases between.

The CDR3 spells CASTQGTGDYNEQFF. Written as DNA, the CDR3 is TGTGCCAGCACTCAGGGGACAGGGGACTACAATGAGCAGTTCTTC. The V gene is TRBV5-4, the J gene TRBJ2-1, with 10 bases aligning to TRBD1. The CDR3 covers 15 residues. Germline CDR1 is SGHNT and CDR2 is YYREEE (reference sequence). With V trimmed by 6 bases and J by 3 bases, 6 bases remained unmatched.

The chain recombines TRBV6-1 with TRBJ2-3; a possible D gene is TRBD2 (5 bases). There are 13 residues in the CDR3. Germline V gene sequence: CDR1 MNHNS, CDR2 SASEGT. V shed 7 bases and J shed 1 base, with 9 bases lying between them. The CDR3 nucleotides are TGTGCCAGCATCGCGGGCCGCACAGATACGCAGTATTTT. The encoded protein is CASIAGRTDTQYF.

This clone appeared once. One junction end does not reproduce the germline sequence, and a read error may be involved. The J gene is TRBJ2-3, the V gene TRBV5-1; 7 nucleotides match TRBD2. CDR3 length: 16 residues. Germline V gives CDR1 SGHRS, CDR2 YFSETQ. CDR3 in DNA: TGCGCCAGCCGCTTACTGGGGGGGGAAATCACAGATACGCAGTATTTT. Translating it yields CASRLLGGEITDTQYF.

The rearrangement uses TRBV4-2 and TRBJ1-4, with D maybe TRBD1 (6 bases). The CDR3 length is 16 residues. Germline V CDR1 and CDR2: LGHNA, YNFKEQ. V was pared by 7 bases and J by 8 bases, with 23 bases between. CDR3 in amino acids: CASMNAGGSGREKLFF. CDR3 in DNA: TGTGCCAGCATGAATGCTGGGGGCAGCGGCCGGGAAAAACTGTTTTTT.

The chain combines TRBV30 with TRBJ2-7; no reliable D call. V lost 3 bases and J 2 bases, leaving 8 bases between the germline ends. Germline assignment: CDR1 GTSNPN and CDR2 SVGIG (reference sequence). The CDR3 loop spans 12 amino acids. The CDR3 bases are TGTGCCTGGAGCGCTGGCCCCTACGAGCAGTACTTC. Its protein product is CAWSAGPYEQYF.

The chain carries TRBV10-2 and TRBJ2-7; 10 positions match TRBD1. The CDR3 spans 16 residues. The germline gives CDR1 WSHSY, CDR2 SAAADI. The junction had 12 bases not matched to a gene; V was cut back by 6 bases and J by 4 bases. The CDR3 here is CASSGGTGVFPYEQYF. The CDR3 DNA follows: TGCGCCAGCAGCGGGGGGACAGGGGTCTTCCCATACGAGCAGTACTTC.